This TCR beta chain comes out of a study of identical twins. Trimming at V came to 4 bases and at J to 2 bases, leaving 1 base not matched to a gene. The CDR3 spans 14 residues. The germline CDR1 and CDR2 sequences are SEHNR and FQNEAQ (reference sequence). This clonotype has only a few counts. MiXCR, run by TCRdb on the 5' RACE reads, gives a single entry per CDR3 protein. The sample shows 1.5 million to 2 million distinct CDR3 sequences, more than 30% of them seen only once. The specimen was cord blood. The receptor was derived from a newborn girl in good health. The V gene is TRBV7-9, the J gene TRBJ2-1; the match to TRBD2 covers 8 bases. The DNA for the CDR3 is TGTGCCAGCAGCTCGACTAGCGCCTACAATGAGCAGTTCTTC. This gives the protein CASSSTSAYNEQFF.